The clone carrying this TCR beta chain appeared a few times. Its specificity is not known. These data come from a study of Ad26.COV2.S vaccination and SARS-CoV-2 variants. Study overall: Within the COV1001 Ad26.COV2.S trial arm, the donor was enrolled. The authors gave Ad26.COV2.S intramuscularly, either once or twice 56 days apart. Overall study findings and caveats: Breadth and depth estimates from TCRs may understate total T cell responses. Reportedly, spike-specific CD8+ and CD4+ T cell responses achieved substantial breadth once vaccination had taken place.

The table came from immunoSEQ multiplex PCR; TCRdb's copy has only in-frame clones and leaves some out. Counted here are about 350,000 clones, roughly 91% occurring once; the ten biggest clones make up about 4.6%. Germline loops: CDR1 MNHEY, CDR2 SMNVEV (reference sequence). This CDR3 has 18 residues. Trimming took off 4 bases at V and 1 base at J, with 19 bases between the two ends. Noted treatment: some 20 received Ad26.COV2.S at low or high dose, single or two shots; about 5 received placebo; per-sample allocation not given. Collection of the samples took place on day 63 after the first injection of vaccine or placebo.

The sample here was peripheral blood, taken in a trial of Ad26.COV2.S vaccine versus placebo. This clonotype was sampled from a person aged 18-60 years who received the Ad26.COV2.S COVID-19 vaccine or a placebo. V is TRBV27 and J is TRBJ2-2; D call uncertain. DNA for the CDR3: TGTGCCAGCAGTTACTCCCTCCAAGGGTGGGGGAACACCGGGGAGCTGTTTTTT. Translated, it gives CASSYSLQGWGNTGELFF.